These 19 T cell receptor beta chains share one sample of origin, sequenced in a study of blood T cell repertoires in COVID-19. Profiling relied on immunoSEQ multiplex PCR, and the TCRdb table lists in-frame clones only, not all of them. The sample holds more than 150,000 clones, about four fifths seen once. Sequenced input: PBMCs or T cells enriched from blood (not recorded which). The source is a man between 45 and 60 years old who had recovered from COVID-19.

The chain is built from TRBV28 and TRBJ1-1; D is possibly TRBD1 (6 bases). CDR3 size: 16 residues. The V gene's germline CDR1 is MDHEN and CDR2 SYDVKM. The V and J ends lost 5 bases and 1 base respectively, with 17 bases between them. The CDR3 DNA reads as TGTGCCAGCAGTATAAGGGGGTATGGAGAGAACACTGAAGCTTTCTTT. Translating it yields CASSIRGYGENTEAFF.

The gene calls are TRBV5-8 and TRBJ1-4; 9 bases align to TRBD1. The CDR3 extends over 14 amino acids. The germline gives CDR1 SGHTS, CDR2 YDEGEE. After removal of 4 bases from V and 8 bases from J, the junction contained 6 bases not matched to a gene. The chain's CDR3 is CASSARDRAEKLFF. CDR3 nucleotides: TGTGCCAGCAGCGCCCGGGACAGGGCGGAAAAACTGTTTTTT.

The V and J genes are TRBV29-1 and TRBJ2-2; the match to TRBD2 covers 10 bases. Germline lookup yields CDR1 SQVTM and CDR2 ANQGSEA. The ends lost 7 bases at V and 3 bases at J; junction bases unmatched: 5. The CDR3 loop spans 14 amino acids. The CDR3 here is CSAVSGRDTGELFF. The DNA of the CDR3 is TGCAGCGCTGTGAGCGGGAGGGACACCGGGGAGCTGTTTTTT.

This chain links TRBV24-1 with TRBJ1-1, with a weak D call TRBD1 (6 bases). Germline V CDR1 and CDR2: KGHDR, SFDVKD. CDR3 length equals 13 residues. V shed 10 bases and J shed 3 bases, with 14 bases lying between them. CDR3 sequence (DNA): TGTGCCACTTCGGGGGGCGCAGACACTGAAGCTTTCTTT. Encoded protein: CATSGGADTEAFF.

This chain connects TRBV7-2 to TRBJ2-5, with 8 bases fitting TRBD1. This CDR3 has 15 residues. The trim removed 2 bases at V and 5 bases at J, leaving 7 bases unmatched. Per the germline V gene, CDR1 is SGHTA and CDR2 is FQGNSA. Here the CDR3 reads CASSLRTGREETQYF. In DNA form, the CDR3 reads TGTGCCAGCAGCTTAAGGACAGGGAGAGAGGAGACCCAGTACTTC.

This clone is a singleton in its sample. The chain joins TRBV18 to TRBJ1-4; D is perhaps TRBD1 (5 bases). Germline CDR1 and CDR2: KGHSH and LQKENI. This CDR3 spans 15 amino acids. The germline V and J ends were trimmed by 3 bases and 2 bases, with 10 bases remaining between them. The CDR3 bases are TGTGCCAGCTCACCCTTCGGGGGGACTAATGAAAAACTGTTTTTT. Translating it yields CASSPFGGTNEKLFF.

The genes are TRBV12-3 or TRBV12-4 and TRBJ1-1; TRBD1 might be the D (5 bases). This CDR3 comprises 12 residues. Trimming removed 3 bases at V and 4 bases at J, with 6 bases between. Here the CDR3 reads CASSLGPTEAFF. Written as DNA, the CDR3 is TGTGCCAGCAGTTTGGGGCCCACTGAAGCTTTCTTT.

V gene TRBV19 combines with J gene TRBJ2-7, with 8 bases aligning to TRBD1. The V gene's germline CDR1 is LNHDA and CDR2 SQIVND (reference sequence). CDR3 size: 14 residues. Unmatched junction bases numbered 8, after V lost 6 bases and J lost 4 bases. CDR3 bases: TGTGCCAGTAGCAACGGACAGGGTGGATACGAGCAGTACTTC. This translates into CASSNGQGGYEQYF. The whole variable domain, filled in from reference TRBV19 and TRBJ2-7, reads DGGITQSPKYLFRKEGQNVTLSCEQNLNHDAMYWYRQDPGQGLRLIYYSQIVNDFQKGDIAEGYSVSREKKESFPLTVTSAQKNPTAFYLCASSNGQGGYEQYFGPGTRLTVT.

In nucleotides, the CDR3 is TGTGCCAGCAGCAACCGAGGGACTAGCGGGAGGTACGAGCAGTACTTC. It encodes CASSNRGTSGRYEQYF. The genes are TRBV5-4 and TRBJ2-7; the match to TRBD2 covers 15 bases. The CDR3 is made up of 16 amino acids. J was trimmed by 4 bases and V by 4 bases; bases with no gene match: 6. Germline-derived CDR1 and CDR2 are SGHNT and YYREEE (reference sequence).

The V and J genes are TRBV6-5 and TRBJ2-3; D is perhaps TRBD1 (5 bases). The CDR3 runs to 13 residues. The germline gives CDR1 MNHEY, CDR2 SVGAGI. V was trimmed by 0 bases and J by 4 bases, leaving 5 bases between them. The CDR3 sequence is CASSYSTADTQYF. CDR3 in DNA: TGTGCCAGCAGTTACTCGACAGCAGATACGCAGTATTTT.

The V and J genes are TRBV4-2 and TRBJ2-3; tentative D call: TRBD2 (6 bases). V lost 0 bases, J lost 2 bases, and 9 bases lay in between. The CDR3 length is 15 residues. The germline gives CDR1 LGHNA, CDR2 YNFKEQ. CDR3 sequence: CASSQDGGVTDTQYF. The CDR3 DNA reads TGTGCCAGCAGCCAAGATGGCGGGGTCACAGATACGCAGTATTTT.

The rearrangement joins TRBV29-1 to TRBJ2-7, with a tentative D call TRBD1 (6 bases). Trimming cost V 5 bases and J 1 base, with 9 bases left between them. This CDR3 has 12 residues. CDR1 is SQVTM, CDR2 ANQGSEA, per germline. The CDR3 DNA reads TGCAGCGTTTTGACAGGATCCTACGAGCAGTACTTC. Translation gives CSVLTGSYEQYF.

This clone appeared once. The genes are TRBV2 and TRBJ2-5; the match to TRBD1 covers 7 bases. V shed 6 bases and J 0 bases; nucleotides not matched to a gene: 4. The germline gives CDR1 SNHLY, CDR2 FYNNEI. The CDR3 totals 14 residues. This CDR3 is CASRGTANQETQYF. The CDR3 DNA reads TGTGCCAGCAGGGGGACAGCCAACCAAGAGACCCAGTACTTC.

CDR3 in DNA: TGTGCCAGCAGCAATCTAGCGGAGCCCTCCTACAATGAGCAGTTCTTC. Its protein is CASSNLAEPSYNEQFF. The chain uses TRBV3-1 (or the pseudogene TRBV3-2) and TRBJ2-1; 7 bases match TRBD2. The junction had 7 bases not matched to a gene; V was cut back by 5 bases and J by 0 bases. CDR3 length: 16 amino acids. The germline CDR1 and CDR2 sequences are LGHDT and YNNKEL (reference sequence).

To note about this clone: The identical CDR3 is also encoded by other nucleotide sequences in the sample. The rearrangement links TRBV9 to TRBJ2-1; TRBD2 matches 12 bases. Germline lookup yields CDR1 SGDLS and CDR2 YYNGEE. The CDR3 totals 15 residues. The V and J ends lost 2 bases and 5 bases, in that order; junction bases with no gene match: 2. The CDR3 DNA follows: TGTGCCAGCAGCGTCGGACTAGCGGGGAACAATGAGCAGTTCTTC. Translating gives CASSVGLAGNNEQFF. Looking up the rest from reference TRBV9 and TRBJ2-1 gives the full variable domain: DSGVTQTPKHLITATGQRVTLRCSPRSGDLSVYWYQQSLDQGLQFLIQYYNGEERAKGNILERFSAQQFPDLHSELNLSSLELGDSALYFCASSVGLAGNNEQFFGPGTRLTVL.

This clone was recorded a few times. The CDR3 loop reads CASSPGGRGQLYGYTF. The CDR3 nucleotides read TGTGCCAGCAGTCCGGGGGGCAGGGGCCAATTGTATGGCTACACCTTC. The V gene is TRBV25-1, the J gene TRBJ1-2, with D maybe TRBD1 (6 bases). The germline V and J ends were trimmed by 5 bases and 5 bases, with 21 bases remaining between them. From germline, CDR1 is MGHDK and CDR2 SYGVNS. The CDR3 has 16 residues.

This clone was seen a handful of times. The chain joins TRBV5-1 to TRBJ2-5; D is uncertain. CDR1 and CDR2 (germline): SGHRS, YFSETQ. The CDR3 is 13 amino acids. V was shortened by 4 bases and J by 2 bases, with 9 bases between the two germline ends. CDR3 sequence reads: CASSVTVQETQYF. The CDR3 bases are TGCGCCAGCAGCGTAACAGTACAAGAGACCCAGTACTTC. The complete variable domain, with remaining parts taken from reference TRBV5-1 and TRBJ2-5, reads KAGVTQTPRYLIKTRGQQVTLSCSPISGHRSVSWYQQTPGQGLQFLFEYFSETQRNKGNFPGRFSGRQFSNSRSEMNVSTLELGDSALYLCASSVTVQETQYFGPGTRLLVL.

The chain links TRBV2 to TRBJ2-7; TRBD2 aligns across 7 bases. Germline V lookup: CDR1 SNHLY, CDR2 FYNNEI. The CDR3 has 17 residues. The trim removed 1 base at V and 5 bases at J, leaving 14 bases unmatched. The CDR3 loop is CASSEDSGGGSGDEQYF. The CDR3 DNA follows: TGTGCCAGCAGTGAAGACTCTGGCGGCGGGAGCGGCGACGAGCAGTACTTC.

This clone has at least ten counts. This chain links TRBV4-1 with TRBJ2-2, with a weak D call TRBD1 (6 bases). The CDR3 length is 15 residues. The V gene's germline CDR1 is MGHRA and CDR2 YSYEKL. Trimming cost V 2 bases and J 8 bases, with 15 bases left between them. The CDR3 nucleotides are TGCGCCAGCAGCCAACAACAGGGAACCTCTGGGGAGCTGTTTTTT. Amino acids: CASSQQQGTSGELFF.